This TCR beta chain is drawn from a study of STAT5B mutations in CD4+ large granular lymphocyte leukemia. Broader study findings: Main leukemic clonotypes were patient-specific, but roughly 23% appeared at low frequency elsewhere. Top patient clones used TRBV06 genes more often: 8/27 versus 2/35 in controls. Higher CD4+ than CD8+ T-LGLL clonality might reflect small sample size.

The CDR3 sequence is 14 residues long. The germline CDR1 and CDR2 sequences are SNHLY and FYNNEI. The V gene lost 7 bases and the J gene lost 3 bases, with 15 bases spanning the gap. About this clone itself: What it recognizes is unknown.

Generated by immunoSEQ multiplex PCR, the TCRdb table keeps only in-frame clones and is missing some. The sample shows approximately 52,000 clones, roughly 72% of them seen only once. This TCR was sampled from a human donor in good health. This chain connects TRBV2 to TRBJ2-5, with unresolved D. The specimen sequenced was CD4+ T cells from blood buffy coats. The CDR3 nucleotides read TGTGCCAGCACGCCCGGCAGTGCCGAAGAGACCCAGTACTTC. Its protein product is CASTPGSAEETQYF. Drawing the rest from reference TRBV2 and TRBJ2-5, the complete variable domain is EPEVTQTPSHQVTQMGQEVILRCVPISNHLYFYWYRQILGQKVEFLVSFYNNEISEKSEIFDDQFSVERPDGSNFTLKIRSTKLEDSAMYFCASTPGSAEETQYFGPGTRLLVL.